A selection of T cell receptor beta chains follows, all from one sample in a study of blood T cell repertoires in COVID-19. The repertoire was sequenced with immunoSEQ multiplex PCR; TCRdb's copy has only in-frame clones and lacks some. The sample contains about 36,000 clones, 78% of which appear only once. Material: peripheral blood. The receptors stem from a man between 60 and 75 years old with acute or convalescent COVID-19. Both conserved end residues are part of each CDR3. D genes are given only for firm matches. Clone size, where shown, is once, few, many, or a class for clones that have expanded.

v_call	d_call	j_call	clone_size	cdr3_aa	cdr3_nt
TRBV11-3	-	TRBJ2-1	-	CASSLRSREQSNEQFF	TGTGCCAGCAGCTTAAGATCGAGGGAACAGTCCAATGAGCAGTTCTTC
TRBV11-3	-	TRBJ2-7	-	CASSLYLGQGRPEQYF	TGTGCCAGCAGCTTGTACCTTGGGCAGGGTCGACCCGAGCAGTACTTC
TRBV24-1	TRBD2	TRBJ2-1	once	CATSDFIAGTPYNEQFF	TGTGCCACCAGTGATTTTATAGCGGGAACCCCCTACAATGAGCAGTTCTTC
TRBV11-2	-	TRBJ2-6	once	CASSENFSGANVLTF	TGTGCCAGCAGCGAAAACTTCTCTGGGGCCAACGTCCTGACTTTC
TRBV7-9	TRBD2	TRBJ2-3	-	CASSLGPGLAGSSTDTQYF	TGTGCCAGCAGCTTAGGTCCGGGACTAGCGGGATCTAGCACAGATACGCAGTATTTT
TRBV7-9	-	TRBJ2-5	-	CASSRPGPQGTQYF	TGTGCCAGCAGCCGACCCGGGCCCCAGGGGACCCAGTACTTC
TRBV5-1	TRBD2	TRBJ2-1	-	CASSLGDGTIHNEQFF	TGCGCCAGCAGCTTGGGGGACGGGACTATACACAATGAGCAGTTCTTC
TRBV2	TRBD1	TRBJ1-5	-	CASTQGQGNNQPQHF	TGTGCCAGTACGCAGGGACAGGGGAACAATCAGCCCCAGCATTTT
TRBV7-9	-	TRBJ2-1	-	CASSPRTLAYNEQFF	TGTGCCAGCAGCCCCCGGACTCTCGCCTACAATGAGCAGTTCTTC
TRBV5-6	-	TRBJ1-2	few	CASSLRGFYGYTF	TGTGCCAGCAGCTTGAGGGGATTCTATGGCTACACCTTC